Sequencing of this TCR beta chain was carried out in a study of response to subunit inactivated influenza vaccine. This clonotype was seen a few times. V lost 4 bases and J lost 6; bases outside the gene matches: 7. Germline values: CDR1 SGHRS, CDR2 YFSETQ. This CDR3 is 15 amino acids long. MiXCR, run by TCRdb on the RT-PCR reads, gives a single entry per CDR3 protein. The sample records about 540,000 distinct CDR3 sequences, around a quarter being singletons. The same sample was also studied in work on T cells expressing NK-cell markers. This second report adds: UMI-tagged 5'RACE template switching yielded the TCR beta cDNA. Seven of the eight sequenced donors were classified as HCMV-seropositive, and one was classified as seronegative.

The sequence derives from a man aged 50 or older who received an inactivated influenza vaccine. The chain links TRBV5-1 to TRBJ2-7, with 13 nucleotides matching TRBD2. The sequencing here drew on CD4+ T cells sorted from PBMCs, taken less than 13 days after vaccination. DNA for the CDR3: TGCGCCAGCAGCAGATACGGGACTAGCGGGACCGAGCAGTACTTC. Amino acids: CASSRYGTSGTEQYF.